A few counts support the clone carrying this T cell receptor (beta chain). This sample is drawn from a study of TIL therapy for anti-PD-1-resistant metastatic lung cancer. Sequencing used immunoSEQ v3. The method was immunoSEQ multiplex PCR; TCRdb's version includes in-frame clones alone and lacks a portion of them. The repertoire holds about 48,000 clones, with less than 85% as singletons. Germline loops: CDR1 SGHDT, CDR2 YYEEEE. The V end was cut by 2 bases, the J end by 6 bases, with 6 bases between. The CDR3 totals 12 residues. Noted time point: pre-treatment sample, taken before nivolumab and TIL therapy. The tumor samples were excised metastases, mostly pleural nodules or supraclavicular lymph nodes.

Here the sequenced sample was tumor tissue, taken at baseline. This receptor was identified in a person aged 25 to 85 with non-small cell lung cancer. The V and J genes are TRBV5-6 and TRBJ1-5; the D is unclear. In DNA form, the CDR3 reads TGTGCCAGCAGCTTCTCGGGTCAGCCCCAGCATTTT. Its protein product is CASSFSGQPQHF.